The 24 T cell receptor beta chains presented below share a single source sample, sequenced in a study of CD8 T cells in Susac syndrome. Random hexamers were used to reverse transcribe 0.5 to 1 ug of RNA. TCRdb independently ran MiXCR on the immunoSEQ multiplex PCR reads; one entry per CDR3 protein. The sample lists approximately 120,000 distinct CDR3 sequences; approximately 95% were seen once. The sample was CD8+ T cells from PBMCs. These receptors all come from a human donor with multiple sclerosis.

V and J are TRBV4-2 and TRBJ2-3; 7 bases are a match to TRBD2. V lost 0 bases, J lost 0 bases, and 6 bases stayed unmatched. From germline, CDR1 is LGHNA and CDR2 YNFKEQ. The CDR3 consists of 17 residues. The CDR3 nucleotides are TGTGCCAGCAGCCAAGATAGAGAGCGGGGCAGCACAGATACGCAGTATTTT. It yields the protein CASSQDRERGSTDTQYF.

CDR3 DNA sequence: TGCAGCGTTGAAGAGGGGAGGGGGCCTGAGACCCAGTACTTC. Translating gives CSVEEGRGPETQYF. This sequence joins TRBV29-1 and TRBJ2-5, with D perhaps being TRBD1 or TRBD2 (7 bases each). Germline values: CDR1 SQVTM, CDR2 ANQGSEA. The CDR3 contains 14 residues. V lost 0 bases, J lost 5 bases, and 13 bases lay in between.

This clonotype has just one count. The V and J genes are TRBV12-3 or TRBV12-4 and TRBJ1-2, with D possibly being TRBD1 (5 bases). With 7 bases removed from V and 5 bases from J, the gap between germline ends came to 20 bases. The CDR3 spans 15 residues. The CDR3 loop is CASTSDRGHGYGYTF. The DNA for the CDR3 is TGTGCCAGCACCTCAGACCGGGGCCACGGGTATGGCTACACCTTC.

V and J are TRBV28 and TRBJ1-2; D remains ambiguous. The CDR3 spans 14 residues. Germline values: CDR1 MDHEN, CDR2 SYDVKM. Trimming removed 3 bases from V and 5 bases from J, with 13 bases in between. The CDR3 here is CASSLGRYLYGYTF. The CDR3, as DNA: TGTGCCAGCAGTTTGGGCAGGTACCTTTATGGCTACACCTTC.

J is TRBJ1-1 and V is TRBV13; a weak D match, TRBD1 (5 bases). CDR1 PRHDT and CDR2 FYEKMQ come from the germline V gene (reference sequence). This CDR3 has 15 residues. V was shortened by 5 bases and J by 5 bases, with 18 bases between the two germline ends. This CDR3 reads CASSLPRRGVTEAFF. CDR3 DNA sequence: TGTGCCAGCAGCCTACCTAGAAGGGGTGTAACTGAAGCTTTCTTT.

CDR3 sequence (DNA): TGTGCCAGCACCACCCTCCCCGGGCCGGGCAATCAGCCCCAGCATTTT. It codes for CASTTLPGPGNQPQHF. The rearrangement links TRBV12-3 or TRBV12-4 to TRBJ1-5; D is unresolved. V dropped 7 bases and J dropped 2 bases, with 18 bases sitting between them. This CDR3 has 16 residues.

This chain joins TRBV6-5 and TRBJ1-5, with a tentative D call TRBD1 (5 bases). The CDR3 has 14 residues. Germline V gene sequence: CDR1 MNHEY, CDR2 SVGAGI. V lost 6 bases to trimming and J lost 5 bases, with 14 bases between them. CDR3 nucleotides: TGTGCCAGCAGCCCCGGTGGGGGTGATCAGCCCCAGCATTTT. Protein: CASSPGGGDQPQHF.

This clonotype is a singleton in its sample. The rearrangement joins TRBV19 to TRBJ1-1; 7 nucleotides line up with TRBD1. Germline values: CDR1 LNHDA, CDR2 SQIVND (reference sequence). The V segment lost 6 bases and the J segment 1 base; nucleotides outside the gene matches: 11. The CDR3 is 16 amino acids. CDR3 sequence: CASSRIQGTTNTEAFF. The DNA of the CDR3 is TGTGCCAGTAGCCGAATACAGGGGACAACGAACACTGAAGCTTTCTTT.

DNA of the CDR3: TGCGCCAGCAGCCATGGACAGGGGGTCCAGTTCTTC. Translation: CASSHGQGVQFF. The chain is built from TRBV4-1 and TRBJ2-1, with TRBD1 matching 10 bases. There are 12 residues in the CDR3. The germline gives CDR1 MGHRA, CDR2 YSYEKL. Losses at the gene ends were 3 bases for V and 13 bases for J; bases not matched to a gene: 3.

The rearrangement links TRBV29-1 to TRBJ1-1, with D unclear. V was trimmed by 7 bases and J by 0 bases, leaving 6 bases between them. CDR1 and CDR2 (germline): SQVTM, ANQGSEA. The CDR3 contains 11 residues. The CDR3: CSDNLNTEAFF. The CDR3 nucleotides read TGCAGCGACAATTTGAACACTGAAGCTTTCTTT.

The chain couples TRBV9 to TRBJ2-7; D is tentatively TRBD1 or TRBD2 (5 bases each). Germline V gives CDR1 SGDLS, CDR2 YYNGEE. CDR3 length: 15 amino acids. V was shortened by 2 bases and J by 1 base, with 13 bases between the two germline ends. As DNA, the CDR3 is TGTGCCAGCAGCGTTGAAGACGGGGCTTCCTACGAGCAGTACTTC. Its translation is CASSVEDGASYEQYF.

V usage is TRBV30 and J usage is TRBJ1-5; 8 nucleotides agree with TRBD1. CDR3 length equals 14 residues. Germline-derived CDR1 and CDR2 are GTSNPN and SVGIG (reference sequence). The V gene end was trimmed by 0 bases and the J gene end by 7 bases; junction bases not matched to a gene: 5. CDR3 bases: TGTGCCTGGAGTGTAGGACAGGGAAAACAGCCCCAGCATTTT. It codes for CAWSVGQGKQPQHF.

V gene TRBV7-9 combines with J gene TRBJ1-2, with 10 bases fitting TRBD1. After removal of 5 bases from V and 4 bases from J, the junction contained 16 bases not matched to a gene. The germline V gene has CDR1 SEHNR and CDR2 FQNEAQ (reference sequence). The CDR3 sequence is 18 residues long. The CDR3 here is CASSGRRQGASRTYGYTF. In nucleotides, the CDR3 is TGTGCCAGCAGCGGCAGGAGACAGGGGGCAAGTAGGACCTATGGCTACACCTTC.

The gene calls are TRBV12-3 or TRBV12-4 and TRBJ2-3; 7 bases map to TRBD2. The V segment lost 6 bases and the J segment 6 bases; nucleotides outside the gene matches: 24. This CDR3 has 19 residues. Written as DNA, the CDR3 is TGTGCCAGCAGGCCTTCCGATCGTGTAGCGGGCGGCGTCGGGGATACGCAGTATTTT. Its translation: CASRPSDRVAGGVGDTQYF.

The V call is TRBV7-3, the J call TRBJ1-6; D ambiguous. This CDR3 contains 15 residues. CDR1 is SGHTA and CDR2 is FQGTGA in the germline V gene. Trimming cost V 5 bases and J 7 bases, with 15 bases left between them. The DNA for the CDR3 is TGTGCCAGCAGCCCCAGCTGGGGAAAGAATTCACCCCTCCACTTT. This codes for CASSPSWGKNSPLHF.

This rearrangement joins TRBV20-1 to TRBJ2-1; D possibly uses TRBD1 or TRBD2 (5 bases each). V lost 0 bases, J lost 4 bases, and 13 bases lay in between. CDR3 length equals 15 residues. Germline CDR1 reads DFQATT; CDR2 reads SNEGSKA (reference sequence). CDR3 region: CSARDLRGAYNEQFF. The CDR3 nucleotides read TGCAGTGCTAGAGACCTACGGGGCGCTTACAATGAGCAGTTCTTC.

This clonotype has just one count. This chain uses TRBV9 with TRBJ1-5; D uncertain. CDR1 and CDR2 (germline): SGDLS, YYNGEE. The CDR3 runs to 15 residues. V lost 4 bases to trimming and J lost 1 base, with 12 bases between them. This chain's CDR3 is CASSPDGRSNQPQHF. For the CDR3, the DNA is TGTGCCAGCAGCCCCGACGGCAGAAGCAATCAGCCCCAGCATTTT. The full variable domain, its missing parts supplied by reference TRBV9 and TRBJ1-5, is DSGVTQTPKHLITATGQRVTLRCSPRSGDLSVYWYQQSLDQGLQFLIQYYNGEERAKGNILERFSAQQFPDLHSELNLSSLELGDSALYFCASSPDGRSNQPQHFGDGTRLSIL.

The rearrangement links TRBV12-3 or TRBV12-4 to TRBJ2-7; D gene uncertain. The CDR3 has 13 amino acids. Trimming removed 6 bases from V and 4 bases from J, with 13 bases in between. CDR3 amino acids: CASSPFLGYEQYV. The CDR3 region has the DNA TGTGCCAGCAGCCCATTCCTGGGGTACGAGCAGTACGTC.

The V and J genes are TRBV7-3 and TRBJ2-1; a possible D gene is TRBD2 (6 bases). V was cut by 4 bases and J by 4 bases, with 14 bases left in between. Germline CDR1 SGHTA, CDR2 FQGTGA. This CDR3 has 15 residues. The DNA of the CDR3 is TGTGCCAGCAGCTCCCGAGACGGGGGTTACAATGAGCAGTTCTTC. The encoded protein is CASSSRDGGYNEQFF.

The chain employs TRBV2 and TRBJ1-1, with D maybe TRBD1 (6 bases). The CDR3 covers 14 residues. V lost 2 bases and J lost 2, with 9 bases in between. CDR1 SNHLY and CDR2 FYNNEI come from the germline V gene. The chain's CDR3 is CASSEWTANTEAFF. The CDR3 DNA sequence: TGTGCCAGCAGTGAATGGACAGCCAACACTGAAGCTTTCTTT.

The V call is TRBV20-1, the J call TRBJ2-7; 14 bases match TRBD2. Germline CDR1 is DFQATT and CDR2 is SNEGSKA (reference sequence). V lost 4 bases, J lost 3 bases, and 14 bases stayed unmatched. This CDR3 is 18 amino acids long. CDR3 residues: CSAKGLAGERDLYYEQYF. As DNA, the CDR3 is TGCAGTGCTAAGGGACTAGCGGGGGAGCGAGATCTCTACTACGAGCAGTACTTC.

The CDR3 loop is CATFSRDTNSGANVLTF. In nucleotides, the CDR3 is TGTGCCACCTTCTCCAGGGATACGAACTCTGGGGCCAACGTCCTGACTTTC. The V gene is TRBV27, the J gene TRBJ2-6; D is possibly TRBD1 (5 bases). V lost 10 bases and J 0 bases, leaving 19 bases between the germline ends. Germline V CDR1 and CDR2: MNHEY, SMNVEV (reference sequence). CDR3 length: 17 residues.

This chain joins TRBV7-9 and TRBJ1-2; 7 bases are a match to TRBD1. CDR3 size: 13 residues. The germline CDR1 and CDR2 sequences are SEHNR and FQNEAQ (reference sequence). V shed 3 bases, J shed 9 bases, and the junction held 7 bases outside the gene matches. The DNA for the CDR3 is TGTGCCAGCAGCTTCGGGCAGGGGGGACGCTACACCTTC. Translating gives CASSFGQGGRYTF.

V is TRBV20-1 and J is TRBJ2-2; D is perhaps TRBD1 (5 bases). Trimming removed 6 bases from V and 6 bases from J, with 14 bases in between. The CDR3 is 13 residues long. Germline V gene data show CDR1 as DFQATT and CDR2 as SNEGSKA (reference sequence). The CDR3 loop is CSASMGRAGELFF. The CDR3 nucleotides read TGCAGTGCCTCCATGGGGCGCGCCGGGGAGCTGTTTTTT.